The 25 T cell receptor beta chains reported below all come from one sample, sequenced in a study of Ad26.COV2.S vaccination and SARS-CoV-2 variants. Treatment specified: 15 to 20 received Ad26.COV2.S at low or high dose, single or two shots; about five received placebo; per-sample allocation not given. The investigators took samples on day 63 after the first vaccine or placebo injection. Clones were read by immunoSEQ multiplex PCR, and TCRdb kept only the in-frame ones, dropping some. The table lists more than 300,000 clones, roughly 90% of them singletons. Sequencing used peripheral blood, obtained in a trial of Ad26.COV2.S vaccine versus placebo. These TCRs come from a person aged 18-60 years who received the Ad26.COV2.S COVID-19 vaccine or a placebo.

The V gene is TRBV3-1 (or the pseudogene TRBV3-2), the J gene TRBJ2-3; D is perhaps TRBD1 (6 bases). The CDR3 covers 16 residues. Trimming removed 4 bases from V and 0 bases from J, with 14 bases in between. Per germline, CDR1 LGHDT and CDR2 YNNKEL (reference sequence). The CDR3 sequence is CASSLSGTPSTDTQYF. The CDR3 bases are TGTGCCAGCAGCCTTTCCGGGACACCGAGCACAGATACGCAGTATTTT.

This clone was picked up one time. The V gene is TRBV28, the J gene TRBJ2-1; a possible D gene is TRBD2 (6 bases). Trimming removed 10 bases from V and 4 bases from J, with 14 bases in between. Germline lookup yields CDR1 MDHEN and CDR2 SYDVKM. The CDR3 has 13 residues. The CDR3 region has the DNA TGTGCCACAGGAGGGTTCCAGTACAATGAGCAGTTCTTC. It encodes CATGGFQYNEQFF.

The V gene is TRBV9, the J gene TRBJ2-5; possible D gene TRBD1, 6 bases. CDR1 and CDR2 from the germline V gene are SGDLS and YYNGEE. Trimming pared 2 bases from V and 3 bases from J, leaving 8 bases between. CDR3 length: 13 residues. DNA for the CDR3: TGTGCCAGCAGCGTGGGACACAAAGAGACCCAGTACTTC. This translates into CASSVGHKETQYF.

The chain joins TRBV6-2 or TRBV6-3 to TRBJ1-1, with 7 positions matching TRBD1. The CDR3 consists of 15 residues. V gave up 5 bases and J gave up 5 bases; unmatched junction bases: 11. Germline assignment: CDR1 MNHEY and CDR2 SVGEGT. CDR3 in DNA: TGTGCCAGCAGTCTAACAGGGGCGGGTATTACTGAAGCTTTCTTT. It is translated as CASSLTGAGITEAFF.

This chain uses TRBV6-6 with TRBJ1-5; 7 nucleotides agree with TRBD1. J was trimmed by 1 base and V by 5 bases; bases with no gene match: 14. Germline loops: CDR1 MNHNY, CDR2 SVGAGI (reference sequence). The CDR3 totals 18 residues. The CDR3 DNA sequence: TGTGCCAGCAGTCAGCCTCGACAGGGTACGGGCAGCAATCAGCCCCAGCATTTT. It translates to CASSQPRQGTGSNQPQHF.

The chain uses TRBV6-5 and TRBJ1-2, with a weak D call TRBD1 (5 bases). Per germline, CDR1 MNHEY and CDR2 SVGAGI. The CDR3 runs 13 residues. V was shortened by 8 bases and J by 4 bases, with 14 bases between the two germline ends. CDR3 loop: CASHFSGTYGYTF. The CDR3 nucleotides read TGTGCCAGCCACTTTTCAGGGACCTATGGCTACACCTTC.

The V and J genes are TRBV30 and TRBJ2-7; either TRBD1 or TRBD2 may supply D (5 bases each). V dropped 4 bases and J dropped 0 bases, with 16 bases sitting between them. The CDR3 has 15 amino acids. The germline gives CDR1 GTSNPN, CDR2 SVGIG (reference sequence). In DNA form, the CDR3 reads TGTGCCTGGATGGGGGACGGTCGTCTCTCCTACGAGCAGTACTTC. Amino acid sequence: CAWMGDGRLSYEQYF.

This clone was observed a single time. The CDR3 DNA sequence: TGTGCCAGCAGCTTAATTTCTGAAGCTTTCTTT. As protein: CASSLISEAFF. V usage is TRBV7-9 and J usage is TRBJ1-1; D ambiguous. This CDR3 spans 11 amino acids. In germline, CDR1 is SEHNR, CDR2 FQNEAQ (reference sequence). The V gene lost 2 bases and the J gene lost 6 bases, with 4 bases spanning the gap.

J is TRBJ1-1 and V is TRBV5-1; no definite D call. The CDR3 sequence is 14 residues long. Germline CDR1 is SGHRS and CDR2 is YFSETQ. Trimming removed 0 bases from V and 5 bases from J, with 11 bases in between. The CDR3 protein is CASSLAVGRTEAFF. In DNA form, the CDR3 reads TGCGCCAGCAGCTTGGCGGTAGGGCGGACTGAAGCTTTCTTT.

The J gene is TRBJ2-3, the V gene TRBV6-5, with a tentative D call TRBD1 (5 bases). V was shortened by 10 bases and J by 6 bases, with 20 bases between the two germline ends. Germline CDR1 is MNHEY and CDR2 is SVGAGI. This CDR3 region has 14 residues. This CDR3 is CAITGHPMSDTQYF. For the CDR3, the DNA is TGTGCCATCACAGGTCATCCCATGTCGGATACGCAGTATTTT.

The chain is built from TRBV6-1 and TRBJ1-5, with unresolved D. V lost 1 base and J 15 bases, leaving 10 bases between the germline ends. The CDR3 sequence is 11 residues long. CDR1 MNHNS and CDR2 SASEGT come from the germline V gene. The CDR3 bases are TGTGCCAGCAGTGAAGTCGAGGTTCGGCATTTT. This translates into CASSEVEVRHF.

The gene calls are TRBV4-1 and TRBJ1-2; weak D call: TRBD1 (6 bases). Germline CDR1 reads MGHRA; CDR2 reads YSYEKL. The CDR3 consists of 17 residues. The germline V and J ends were trimmed by 4 bases and 6 bases, with 24 bases remaining between them. The DNA of the CDR3 is TGCGCCAGCAGCCGAGCCGGAACAGGGACAACCACGGATGGCTACACCTTC. This codes for CASSRAGTGTTTDGYTF.

V gene TRBV5-4 combines with J gene TRBJ1-1; tentative D call: TRBD1 (6 bases). This CDR3 spans 15 amino acids. V was cut by 0 bases and J by 5 bases, with 14 bases left in between. Germline assignment: CDR1 SGHNT and CDR2 YYREEE (reference sequence). CDR3 region: CASSLAIQGKTEAFF. CDR3 coding DNA: TGTGCCAGCAGCTTGGCCATACAGGGAAAAACTGAAGCTTTCTTT.

The chain joins TRBV7-3 to TRBJ2-7; 12 bases fit TRBD2. The V gene end was trimmed by 0 bases and the J gene end by 4 bases; junction bases not matched to a gene: 4. CDR1 SGHTA and CDR2 FQGTGA come from the germline V gene. The CDR3 length is 16 residues. In DNA form, the CDR3 reads TGTGCCAGCAGCTTAACAGGACTAGCGGGGAGGTACGAGCAGTACTTC. It codes for CASSLTGLAGRYEQYF.

This clone has just one count. The gene calls are TRBV7-2 and TRBJ1-6; D unclear. The CDR3 length is 17 residues. CDR1 is SGHTA, CDR2 FQGNSA, per germline. Trimming pared 1 base from V and 3 bases from J, leaving 13 bases between. DNA of the CDR3: TGTGCCAGCAGCTTAGTTTACGGGCGAGTCTATAATTCACCCCTCCACTTT. This gives the protein CASSLVYGRVYNSPLHF.

The rearrangement uses TRBV9 and TRBJ2-3, with D perhaps TRBD2 (6 bases). V dropped 0 bases and J dropped 5 bases, with 16 bases sitting between them. The germline V gene encodes CDR1 SGDLS and CDR2 YYNGEE. This CDR3 region has 16 residues. The CDR3 protein is CASSVATRDPGDTQYF. In nucleotides, the CDR3 is TGTGCCAGCAGCGTAGCTACGCGGGACCCTGGAGATACGCAGTATTTT.

This clone appeared a single time. This chain uses TRBV7-9 with TRBJ2-7; TRBD1 aligns across 9 bases. Trimming took 5 bases from V and 3 from J; bases not matched to a gene: 5. Germline V gene lookup returns CDR1 SEHNR and CDR2 FQNEAQ (reference sequence). The CDR3 runs to 14 residues. The CDR3 spells CASSRQGGFYEQYF. For the CDR3, the DNA is TGTGCCAGCAGCCGACAGGGGGGTTTCTACGAGCAGTACTTC. Using reference TRBV7-9 and TRBJ2-7 for the parts outside the CDR3, the full variable domain is DTGVSQNPRHKITKRGQNVTFRCDPISEHNRLYWYRQTLGQGPEFLTYFQNEAQLEKSRLLSDRFSAERPKGSFSTLEIQRTEQGDSAMYLCASSRQGGFYEQYFGPGTRLTVT.

In nucleotides, the CDR3 is TGCGCCAGCAGCTTGGCCGGCCAGGCGGAAACCTACGAGCAGTACTTC. Its protein is CASSLAGQAETYEQYF. The J gene is TRBJ2-7, the V gene TRBV5-1, with no clear D. Trimming took 0 bases from V and 2 from J, leaving 15 bases between them. The CDR3 runs to 16 residues. Germline lookup yields CDR1 SGHRS and CDR2 YFSETQ.

CDR3 protein: CASSTDPYSNQPQHF. The CDR3 bases are TGTGCCAGTAGTACAGATCCATATAGCAATCAGCCCCAGCATTTT. This chain connects TRBV19 to TRBJ1-5; no reliable D call. The germline V and J ends were trimmed by 4 bases and 0 bases, with 10 bases remaining between them. Germline loops: CDR1 LNHDA, CDR2 SQIVND (reference sequence). The CDR3 runs to 15 residues.

V gene TRBV9 combines with J gene TRBJ2-7; D remains ambiguous. The V and J ends lost 7 bases and 1 base respectively, with 15 bases between them. The CDR3 loop spans 14 amino acids. From germline, CDR1 is SGDLS and CDR2 YYNGEE. CDR3 in amino acids: CASGPAAKSYEQYF. The CDR3 nucleotides read TGTGCCAGCGGGCCGGCGGCGAAATCCTACGAGCAGTACTTC.

Comment on this clone: Other DNA sequences within the sample encode an identical CDR3. J is TRBJ1-1 and V is TRBV20-1; D remains unclear. The CDR3 has 10 residues. Germline CDR1 and CDR2: DFQATT and SNEGSKA (reference sequence). The V end was cut by 2 bases, the J end by 3 bases, with 1 base between. In DNA form, the CDR3 reads TGCAGTGCTAGATACACTGAAGCTTTCTTT. Translation: CSARYTEAFF.

The chain has TRBV19 and TRBJ1-1; 9 bases agree with TRBD1. With V trimmed by 4 bases and J by 0 bases, 9 bases remained unmatched. The germline V gene encodes CDR1 LNHDA and CDR2 SQIVND (reference sequence). The CDR3 runs to 17 residues. The CDR3 sequence: CASSRDRVRAMNTEAFF. The CDR3 DNA reads as TGTGCCAGTAGTAGGGACAGGGTGCGGGCGATGAACACTGAAGCTTTCTTT.

V usage is TRBV6-5 and J usage is TRBJ2-7; maybe TRBD2 (6 bases). This CDR3 is 15 amino acids long. Trimming left V 5 bases short and J 2 bases short, with 16 bases between. Germline assignment: CDR1 MNHEY and CDR2 SVGAGI. The CDR3 loop reads CASSPSGTGTYEQYF. For the CDR3, the DNA is TGTGCCAGCAGTCCTTCCGGGACTGGCACCTACGAGCAGTACTTC.

V usage is TRBV7-9 and J usage is TRBJ2-1, with TRBD2 identical over 11 bases. V trimming: 5 bases; J trimming: 2 bases; junction bases outside the gene matches: 5. The CDR3 sequence is 16 residues long. The germline V gene has CDR1 SEHNR and CDR2 FQNEAQ (reference sequence). The CDR3 reads CASSMGLAATYNEQFF. For the CDR3, the DNA is TGTGCCAGCAGCATGGGACTAGCGGCGACCTACAATGAGCAGTTCTTC.

The chain couples TRBV6-5 to TRBJ1-1, with D possibly TRBD1 on 6 matching bases. Germline CDR1 reads MNHEY; CDR2 reads SVGAGI. Trimming pared 0 bases from V and 4 bases from J, leaving 9 bases between. The CDR3 sequence is 14 residues long. The CDR3 sequence is CASSYSVRGTEAFF. CDR3 DNA sequence: TGTGCCAGCAGTTACTCGGTCAGGGGCACTGAAGCTTTCTTT.